This T cell receptor (beta chain) was found in a study of identical twins. Study outcomes and limitations: Beta out-of-frame sequences showed weaker excess sharing between twins.

The table lists this clonotype with many counts. What it binds is unknown. This CDR3 is built from 13 residues. CDR1 SGHVS and CDR2 FQNEAQ come from the germline V gene. Trimming pared 5 bases from V and 1 base from J, leaving 8 bases between. Template switching introduced a universal primer site, and the cDNA bore unique molecular identifiers. From the 5' RACE reads, TCRdb called clonotypes with MiXCR, one entry per CDR3 protein. Seen here are 120,000 to 150,000 distinct CDR3 sequences, approximately 3.5% observed once, and the top ten hold about 7.8%. This rearrangement joins TRBV7-8 to TRBJ1-1; D not certain. The sample comprised memory T cells sorted from blood. The clonotype was recovered from a man aged 18 to 30 in good health. The CDR3 DNA follows: TGTGCCAGCAGCGGGCGCAGGAACACTGAAGCTTTCTTT. It yields the protein CASSGRRNTEAFF.